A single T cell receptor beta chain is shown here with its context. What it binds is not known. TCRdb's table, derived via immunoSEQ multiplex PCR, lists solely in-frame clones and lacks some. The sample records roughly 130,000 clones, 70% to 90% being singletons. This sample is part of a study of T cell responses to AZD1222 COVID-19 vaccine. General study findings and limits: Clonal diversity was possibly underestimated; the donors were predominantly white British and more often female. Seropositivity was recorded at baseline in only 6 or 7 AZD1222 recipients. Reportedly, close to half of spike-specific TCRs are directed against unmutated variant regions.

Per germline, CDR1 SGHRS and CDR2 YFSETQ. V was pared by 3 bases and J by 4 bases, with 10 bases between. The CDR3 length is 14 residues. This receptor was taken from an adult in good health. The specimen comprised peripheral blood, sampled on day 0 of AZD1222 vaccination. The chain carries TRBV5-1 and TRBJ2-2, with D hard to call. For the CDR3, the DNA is TGCGCCAGCAGCTCGGGTACTGGCACCGGGGAGCTGTTTTTT. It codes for CASSSGTGTGELFF. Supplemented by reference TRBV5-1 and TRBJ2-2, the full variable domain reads KAGVTQTPRYLIKTRGQQVTLSCSPISGHRSVSWYQQTPGQGLQFLFEYFSETQRNKGNFPGRFSGRQFSNSRSEMNVSTLELGDSALYLCASSSGTGTGELFFGEGSRLTVL.